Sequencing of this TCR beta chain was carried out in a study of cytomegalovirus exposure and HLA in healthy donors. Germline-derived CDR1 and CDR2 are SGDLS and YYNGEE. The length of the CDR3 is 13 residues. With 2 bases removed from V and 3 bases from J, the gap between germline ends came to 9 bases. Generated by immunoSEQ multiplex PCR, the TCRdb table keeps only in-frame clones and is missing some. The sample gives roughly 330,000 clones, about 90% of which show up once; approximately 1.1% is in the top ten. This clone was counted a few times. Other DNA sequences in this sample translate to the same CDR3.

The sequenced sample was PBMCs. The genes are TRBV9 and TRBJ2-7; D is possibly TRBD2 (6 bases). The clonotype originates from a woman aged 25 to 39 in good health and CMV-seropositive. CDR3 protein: CASSVSGSYEQYF. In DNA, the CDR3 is TGTGCCAGCAGCGTTAGCGGAAGCTACGAGCAGTACTTC.